This record concerns one T cell receptor (beta chain) sequence. Its cognate antigen has yet to be identified. It has no much larger one-base neighbor in the sample; base qualities were not kept. These data are taken from a study of a mutant IDH1 vaccine in newly diagnosed glioma (dated by TCRdb to 2020 to 2022). Background on the whole study: Of the approximately 34 treated patients, approximately 60% were male and around 40% were female, and a mean age of about 37 years was recorded. Before enrollment, most patients had been given radiochemotherapy with temozolomide as standard therapy, while the rest had received either radiotherapy alone or temozolomide alone. Peripheral blood was collected at six visits: V03 (baseline), V05, V07, V10, V12 and V13. For exploratory analyses, longitudinal TCRB deep sequencing was carried out in about two dozen treated patients wherever samples were available.

What the study reported, not specific to this receptor: The authors stated that sample limitations prevented analyses of patient blood samples from being reproduced. Pseudoprogression appeared unrelated to alterations in the top peripheral T cell clonotypes detected by TCRB sequencing. PBMC samples for TCRB deep sequencing were selected based on availability. Vaccine-induced immune responses across multiple MHC alleles were detected in approximately 93% of patients.

Libraries were prepared through the immunoSEQ multiplex PCR assay. The hsTCRB Kit was used according to the manufacturer's protocol to amplify rearranged TCR beta chain sequences. TCRB libraries were sequenced on an Illumina MiSeq. Processing in the source paper ran as follows. Demultiplexing, trimming and gene mapping were performed with the kit vendor's proprietary platform. Drawn from immuneACCESS, this table holds only the in-frame rearrangements with V and J called that TCRdb kept. Clones are partly lost; checked studies trace under half to an unresolved V gene and leave the rest unexplained. Clone size and the V and J calls come from that table; the DNA yielded D and trimming. The sample table records around 63,000 clones; 75% to 95% of these occur just once. The top ten constitute 2.5% to 3% of the sample. The time point tag for this specimen amounts to: baseline, week 1 (first vaccination visit). The sample's treatment or condition label, decoded: pre-vaccination baseline after standard-of-care therapy. Donors had newly diagnosed WHO grade 3 or 4 IDH1-mutant astrocytomas with loss of nuclear ATRX. The samples were drawn from NOA16, a multicentre, single-arm, open-label phase I trial in Germany that tested a mutant IDH1 peptide vaccine in humans for the first time. Visit V03 blood draws served as the baseline sample for immunogenicity testing. Genomic DNA for TCRB sequencing was extracted from EDTA blood using the DNeasy Blood and Tissue Kit.

The source is a man aged 50-59 years with glioma. Sample: PBMCs, taken from a glioma patient treated with radiotherapy, temozolomide or both.

The DNA is as follows: TGTGCCACCAGCAGGGACAGCTATGGCTACACCTTC. It translates to CATSRDSYGYTF. The rearrangement joined TRBV15 to TRBJ1-2; the D gene is perhaps TRBD1, on 6 matching bases. Trimming takes 3 bases from V and 4 bases from J, and the germline ends sit 6 bases apart. As encoded in the germline V gene (reference sequence), CDR1 is LNHNV while CDR2 is YYDKDF. There are 12 amino acids in the CDR3, from cysteine to phenylalanine inclusive. Of the read, only the CDR3 DNA is kept; its 36 bases are in frame from base 1. The full variable domain, with segments outside the CDR3 supplied by the reference TRBV15 and TRBJ1-2 proteins, appears as DAMVIQNPRYQVTQFGKPVTLSCSQTLNHNVMYWYQQKSSQAPKLLFHYYDKDFNNEADTPDNFQSRRPNTSFCFLDIRSPGLGDTAMYLCATSRDSYGYTFGSGTRLTVV.